This TCR beta chain came from a study of response to subunit inactivated influenza vaccine. General study points: The authors proposed limited new T cell recruitment per seasonal influenza vaccination.

In this sample, this clonotype turned up many times. Its cognate antigen is unknown. CDR1 and CDR2 from the germline V gene are LNHNV and YYDKDF (reference sequence). The CDR3 is 15 residues long. V was cut by 1 base and J by 2 bases, with 9 bases left in between. TCRdb called the RT-PCR reads again in MiXCR, with one record for every CDR3 protein. Of hundreds of thousands of distinct CDR3 sequences listed, 12% to 15% are singletons. This specimen consisted of PBMCs from blood, obtained around 15 days before vaccination. The chain combines TRBV15 with TRBJ2-1; no firm D call. This clonotype was sampled from a man aged 50 to 60 who received an inactivated influenza vaccine. CDR3 sequence reads: CATSRGDNPYNEQFF. The DNA of the CDR3 is TGTGCCACCAGCAGAGGGGATAACCCCTACAATGAGCAGTTCTTC.